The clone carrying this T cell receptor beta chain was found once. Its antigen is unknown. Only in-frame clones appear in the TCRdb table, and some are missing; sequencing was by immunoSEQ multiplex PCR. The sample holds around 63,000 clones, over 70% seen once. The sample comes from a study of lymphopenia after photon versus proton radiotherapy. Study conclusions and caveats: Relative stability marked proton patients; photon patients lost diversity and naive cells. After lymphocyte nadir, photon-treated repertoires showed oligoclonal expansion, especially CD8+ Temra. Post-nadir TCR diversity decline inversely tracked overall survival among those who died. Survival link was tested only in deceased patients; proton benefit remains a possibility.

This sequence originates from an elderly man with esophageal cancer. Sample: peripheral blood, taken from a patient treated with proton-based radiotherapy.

CDR3 loop: CASSRGARTGGQANEKLFF. In DNA, the CDR3 is TGTGCCAGCTCCCGTGGGGCCCGTACAGGGGGCCAAGCTAATGAAAAACTGTTTTTT. The chain recombines TRBV18 with TRBJ1-4; the match to TRBD1 covers 9 bases. J was trimmed by 3 bases and V by 6 bases; bases with no gene match: 17. The CDR3 covers 19 residues. Germline V lookup: CDR1 KGHSH, CDR2 LQKENI.